The text below deals with one TCR beta chain. Seattle patients were enrolled while actively infected and followed longitudinally. These data belong to a study of blood T cell repertoires in COVID-19. Study-wide context: Samples representing acute and convalescent COVID-19 were sourced from the United States, Italy and Spain. PBMCs, B-cell-depleted T cells, or T cells provided the cDNA or gDNA that made up the material.

V was pared by 6 bases and J by 2 bases, with 13 bases between. Germline V lookup: CDR1 KGHSH, CDR2 LQKENI. This CDR3 is built from 14 residues. In the original workflow: Estimation of nucleated cell counts was performed using reference gene primer amplification. Assay used: immunoSEQ multiplex PCR; TCRdb lists only in-frame clones, some missing. The DNA was the basis for D and trimming; V, J and clone size are from that table. The data show about 280,000 clones, approximately 89% seen once. The sequence came from a woman aged 25 to 39 with COVID-19, enrolled during active disease. The V gene is TRBV18, the J gene TRBJ1-2; D is unclear. Sequencing input: peripheral blood. As DNA, the CDR3 is TGTGCCAGCTCCCCGGCGGCAGCGAACTATGGCTACACCTTC. Its protein product is CASSPAAANYGYTF.